This TCR beta chain was observed in a study of T cell repertoires in cytomegalovirus infection. Study as a whole: Used in the study were CMV epitopes, some recently identified and HLA-C-restricted, others well-studied and HLA-B-restricted. Signatures in public TCR beta sequences pointed to both CMV infection and matching HLA type.

TCRdb passed the reads through MiXCR, listing each CDR3 protein once. There are about 830,000 distinct CDR3 sequences in the sample; about 33% occur only once, and around 12% lies in the top ten. Overall study findings and caveats: HLA-C-restricted CMV clonotypes gave the most frequent clonotype in two of eight donors. Carriers of CMV plus the relevant HLA were identified by cumulative public TCR beta family frequency.

Trimming shortened V by 5 bases and J by 3 bases, and 16 bases separated the two germline ends. This CDR3 spans 16 amino acids. Germline assignment: CDR1 MNHEY and CDR2 SMNVEV (reference sequence). As regards this clonotype: Antigen specificity is unknown.

This material consisted of cultured CD8+ T cells from PBMCs, taken from culture after CMV antigen stimulation. This TCR derives from a human donor in good health (CMV status not recorded). Some clones in this sample may be carry-over from other donors' samples. The chain uses TRBV27 and TRBJ2-2, with D perhaps TRBD2 (6 bases). The CDR3 region is CASSPQEGYYTGELFF. The DNA of the CDR3 is TGTGCCAGCAGTCCCCAGGAGGGGTACTACACCGGGGAGCTGTTTTTT.